The 10 T cell receptor beta chains below come from one sample, sequenced in a study of T cell clonotyping in hematopoietic cell transplantation. Assay: immunoSEQ multiplex PCR; the TCRdb copy retains only in-frame clones and omits some. The sample carries approximately 11,000 clones, approximately 90% recorded once. The sequencing input was peripheral blood mononuclear cells. The receptors derive from a woman aged 45-59 years in good health. Some clones in this sample may be carry-over from other donors' samples.

This clone has only one observation. V usage is TRBV4-2 and J usage is TRBJ2-1; 11 bases map to TRBD2. V trimming: 1 base; J trimming: 6 bases; junction bases outside the gene matches: 2. CDR1 and CDR2 from the germline V gene are LGHNA and YNFKEQ. The CDR3 spans 15 residues. CDR3 DNA sequence: TGTGCCAGCAGCCAAGTAGCGGGGGGGGTCAATGAGCAGTTCTTC. Encoded protein: CASSQVAGGVNEQFF.

The chain employs TRBV27 and TRBJ1-5; D not resolved. Trimming removed 7 bases from V and 4 bases from J, with 17 bases in between. The germline V gene encodes CDR1 MNHEY and CDR2 SMNVEV (reference sequence). The CDR3 has 15 amino acids. This CDR3 reads CASMALGILNQPQHF. The CDR3 DNA is TGTGCCAGCATGGCCCTAGGGATTCTAAATCAGCCCCAGCATTTT.

Note on this clone: Germline and junction disagree at one end, which may indicate a read error. This chain connects TRBV4-2 to TRBJ1-1; 8 bases fit TRBD1. The CDR3 contains 13 residues. The germline CDR1 and CDR2 sequences are LGHNA and YNFKEQ. The CDR3 nucleotides read TGTGCCAGCAGCCAAGAGTCCCAGGACAGGGCCTCATTT. Protein: CASSQESQDRASF.

The chain uses TRBV19 and TRBJ2-1; TRBD1 matches 10 bases. Germline V gene data show CDR1 as LNHDA and CDR2 as SQIVND (reference sequence). The junction had 8 bases not matched to a gene; V was cut back by 3 bases and J by 0 bases. The length of the CDR3 is 18 residues. DNA for the CDR3: TGTGCCAGTAGTATGGGACAGGGGTTTCCAAGCTCCTACAATGAGCAGTTCTTC. Translating gives CASSMGQGFPSSYNEQFF. The full variable domain, its missing parts supplied by reference TRBV19 and TRBJ2-1, is DGGITQSPKYLFRKEGQNVTLSCEQNLNHDAMYWYRQDPGQGLRLIYYSQIVNDFQKGDIAEGYSVSREKKESFPLTVTSAQKNPTAFYLCASSMGQGFPSSYNEQFFGPGTRLTVL.

The CDR3 loop reads CSSRSSDIQYF. In DNA form, the CDR3 reads TGCAGTTCACGTAGTTCCGACATTCAGTACTTC. The chain uses TRBV20-1 and TRBJ2-4; D remains ambiguous. The germline CDR1 and CDR2 sequences are DFQATT and SNEGSKA (reference sequence). V lost 8 bases and J lost 8, with 13 bases in between. This CDR3 comprises 11 residues.

This chain joins TRBV4-3 and TRBJ1-4; D possibly corresponds to TRBD1 (5 bases). Germline CDR1 is LGHNA and CDR2 is YSLEER. V was cut by 3 bases and J by 0 bases, with 11 bases left in between. The CDR3 totals 16 residues. CDR3 coding DNA: TGCGCCAGCAGCCAGGCCAGACAGTCAACTAATGAAAAACTGTTTTTT. Translated, it gives CASSQARQSTNEKLFF.

The genes are TRBV25-1 and TRBJ1-2; D not resolved. Trimming stripped 5 bases from V and 4 bases from J, with 11 bases between. The CDR3 runs to 13 residues. The germline V gene encodes CDR1 MGHDK and CDR2 SYGVNS. The CDR3 here is CASSWESGYGYTF. CDR3 in DNA: TGTGCCAGCAGTTGGGAGAGCGGCTATGGCTACACCTTC.

This rearrangement joins TRBV7-7 to TRBJ2-5; no reliable D call. CDR1 and CDR2 (germline): SSHAT, FNYEAQ (reference sequence). The CDR3 sequence is 13 residues long. V lost 1 base, J lost 5 bases, and 8 bases lay in between. The CDR3 sequence is CASSLGVGETQYF. CDR3 coding DNA: TGTGCCAGCAGCTTAGGTGTAGGGGAGACCCAGTACTTC.

As DNA, the CDR3 is TGTGCCAGCAGCCTAAGTACTGAAGCTTTCTTT. Translated, it gives CASSLSTEAFF. V gene TRBV7-9 combines with J gene TRBJ1-1; D gene unclear. From germline, CDR1 is SEHNR and CDR2 FQNEAQ (reference sequence). The CDR3 consists of 11 residues. Trimming stripped 5 bases from V and 5 bases from J, with 6 bases between.

This clone appeared a single time. This chain links TRBV4-1 with TRBJ2-7, with D tentatively TRBD2 (6 bases). V lost 1 base and J 5 bases, leaving 9 bases between the germline ends. CDR1 and CDR2 from the germline V gene are MGHRA and YSYEKL. This CDR3 comprises 13 residues. The CDR3 coding sequence is TGCGCCAGCAGCCAAGGGGGGGTCCACGAGCAGTACTTC. This sequence encodes CASSQGGVHEQYF.